This T cell receptor beta chain comes out of a study of blood T cell repertoires in COVID-19. The assay was immunoSEQ multiplex PCR, and TCRdb's table has in-frame clones only and misses some. The sample consists of about 480,000 clones, approximately 90% of them appearing once. The CDR3 is made up of 14 amino acids. The germline CDR1 and CDR2 sequences are ENHRY and SYGVKD. V lost 6 bases, J lost 4 bases, and 7 bases stayed unmatched. Cohort 3 donors were reported recovered after two negative PCRs, clearance, or symptom resolution. Sequencing was done on a sample of PBMCs or T cells enriched from blood (not recorded which). This chain joins TRBV10-3 and TRBJ1-1; 8 nucleotides align to TRBD1. The clonotype originates from a woman aged 40 to 50 who had recovered from COVID-19. The CDR3 here is CAISAGGRGTEAFF. The CDR3 DNA is TGTGCCATCAGCGCAGGGGGCCGGGGCACTGAAGCTTTCTTT.